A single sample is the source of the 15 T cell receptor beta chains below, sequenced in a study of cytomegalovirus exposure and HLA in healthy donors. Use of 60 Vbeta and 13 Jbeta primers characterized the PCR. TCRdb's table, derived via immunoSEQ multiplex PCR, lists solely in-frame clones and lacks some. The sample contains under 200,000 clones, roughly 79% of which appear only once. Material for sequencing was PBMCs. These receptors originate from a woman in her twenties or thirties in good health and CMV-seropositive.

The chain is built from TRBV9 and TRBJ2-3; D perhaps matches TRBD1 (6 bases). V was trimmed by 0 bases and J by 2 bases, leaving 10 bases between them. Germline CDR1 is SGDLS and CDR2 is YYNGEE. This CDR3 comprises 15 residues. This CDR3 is CASSVVGGNTDTQYF. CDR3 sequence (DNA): TGTGCCAGCAGCGTAGTAGGGGGAAACACAGATACGCAGTATTTT.

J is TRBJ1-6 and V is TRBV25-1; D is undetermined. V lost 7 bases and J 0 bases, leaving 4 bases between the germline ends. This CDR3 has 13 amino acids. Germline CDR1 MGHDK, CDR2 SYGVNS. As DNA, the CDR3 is TGTGCCAGCAAGAGCTCCTATAATTCACCCCTCCACTTT. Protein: CASKSSYNSPLHF.

This chain's CDR3 is CASTLGQGANTGELFF. The CDR3 nucleotides are TGCGCCAGCACCCTGGGGCAGGGGGCCAACACCGGGGAGCTGTTTTTT. The V call is TRBV5-1, the J call TRBJ2-2, with TRBD1 matching 8 bases. The trim removed 6 bases at V and 2 bases at J, leaving 9 bases unmatched. Germline V gives CDR1 SGHRS, CDR2 YFSETQ. The length of the CDR3 is 16 residues. Complete variable domain (other parts from reference TRBV5-1 and TRBJ2-2): KAGVTQTPRYLIKTRGQQVTLSCSPISGHRSVSWYQQTPGQGLQFLFEYFSETQRNKGNFPGRFSGRQFSNSRSEMNVSTLELGDSALYLCASTLGQGANTGELFFGEGSRLTVL.

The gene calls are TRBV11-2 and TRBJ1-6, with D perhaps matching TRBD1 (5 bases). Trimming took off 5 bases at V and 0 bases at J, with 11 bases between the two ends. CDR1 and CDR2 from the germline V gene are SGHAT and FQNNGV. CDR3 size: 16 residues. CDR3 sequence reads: CASSPRQSSYNSPLHF. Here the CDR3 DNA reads TGTGCCAGCAGCCCTCGACAGAGCTCCTATAATTCACCCCTCCACTTT.

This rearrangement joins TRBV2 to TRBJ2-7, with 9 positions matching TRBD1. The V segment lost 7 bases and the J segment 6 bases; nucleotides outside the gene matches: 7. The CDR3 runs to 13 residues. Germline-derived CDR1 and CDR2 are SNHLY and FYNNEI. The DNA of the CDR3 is TGTGCCAGCACTAGAGAGACAGGGGGCGAGCAGTACTTC. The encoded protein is CASTRETGGEQYF.

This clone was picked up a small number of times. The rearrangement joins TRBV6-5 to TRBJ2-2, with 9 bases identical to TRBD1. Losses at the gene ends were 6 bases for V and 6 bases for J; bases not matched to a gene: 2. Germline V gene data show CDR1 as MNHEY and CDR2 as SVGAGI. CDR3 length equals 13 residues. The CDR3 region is CASRDRGAGELFF. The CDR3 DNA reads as TGTGCCAGCAGAGACAGGGGGGCCGGGGAGCTGTTTTTT.

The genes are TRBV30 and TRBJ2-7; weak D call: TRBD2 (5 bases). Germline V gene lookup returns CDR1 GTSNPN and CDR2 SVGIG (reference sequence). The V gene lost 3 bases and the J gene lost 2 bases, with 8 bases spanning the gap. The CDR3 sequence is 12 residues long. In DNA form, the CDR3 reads TGTGCCTGGAGCCCCGGGACCTACGAGCAGTACTTC. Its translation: CAWSPGTYEQYF.

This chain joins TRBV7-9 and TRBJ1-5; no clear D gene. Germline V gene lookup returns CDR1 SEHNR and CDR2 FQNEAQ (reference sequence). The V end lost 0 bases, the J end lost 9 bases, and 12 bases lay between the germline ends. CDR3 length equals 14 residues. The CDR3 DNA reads TGTGCCAGCAGCTTAGCTGGGCAGTGGGCGCCCCAGCATTTT. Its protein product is CASSLAGQWAPQHF.

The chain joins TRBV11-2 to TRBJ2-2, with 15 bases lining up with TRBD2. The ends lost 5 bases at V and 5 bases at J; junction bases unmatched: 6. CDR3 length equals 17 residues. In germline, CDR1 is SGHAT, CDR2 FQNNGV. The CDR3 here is CASSPGLAGGRTGELFF. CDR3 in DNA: TGTGCCAGCAGCCCGGGACTAGCGGGAGGACGAACCGGGGAGCTGTTTTTT.

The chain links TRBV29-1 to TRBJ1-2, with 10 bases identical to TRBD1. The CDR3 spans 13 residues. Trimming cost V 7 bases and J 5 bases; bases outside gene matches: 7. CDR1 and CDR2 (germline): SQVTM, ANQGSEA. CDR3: CSAPDRGSYGYTF. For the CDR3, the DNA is TGCAGCGCCCCGGACAGGGGGTCTTATGGCTACACCTTC.

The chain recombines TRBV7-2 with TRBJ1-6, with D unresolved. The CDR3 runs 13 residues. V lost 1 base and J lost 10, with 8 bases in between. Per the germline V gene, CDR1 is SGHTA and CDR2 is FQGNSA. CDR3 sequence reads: CASSLEIGSPLHF. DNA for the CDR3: TGTGCCAGCAGCTTAGAAATTGGCTCACCCCTCCACTTT. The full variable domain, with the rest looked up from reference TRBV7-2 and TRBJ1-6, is GAGVSQSPSNKVTEKGKDVELRCDPISGHTALYWYRQSLGQGLEFLIYFQGNSAPDKSGLPSDRFSAERTGGSVSTLTIQRTQQEDSAVYLCASSLEIGSPLHFGNGTRLTVT.

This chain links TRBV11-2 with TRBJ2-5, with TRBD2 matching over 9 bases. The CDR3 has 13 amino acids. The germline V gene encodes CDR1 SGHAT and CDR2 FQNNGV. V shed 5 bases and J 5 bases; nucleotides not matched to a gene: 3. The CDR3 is CASSTGLAETQYF. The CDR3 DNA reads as TGTGCCAGCAGCACCGGACTAGCGGAGACCCAGTACTTC.

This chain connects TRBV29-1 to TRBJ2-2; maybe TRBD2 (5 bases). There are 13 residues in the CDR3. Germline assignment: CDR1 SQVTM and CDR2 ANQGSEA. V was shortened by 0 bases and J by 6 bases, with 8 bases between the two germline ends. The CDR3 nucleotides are TGCAGCGTTGAAGATCGGGAACCCGGGGAGCTGTTTTTT. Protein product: CSVEDREPGELFF.

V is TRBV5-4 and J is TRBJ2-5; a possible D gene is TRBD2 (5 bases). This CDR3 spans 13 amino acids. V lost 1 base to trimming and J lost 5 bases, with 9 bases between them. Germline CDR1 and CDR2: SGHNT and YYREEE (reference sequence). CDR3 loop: CASSLRGTETQYF. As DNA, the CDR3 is TGTGCCAGCAGCTTGCGGGGTACGGAGACCCAGTACTTC.

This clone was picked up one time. The CDR3 coding sequence is TGTGCCAGCAGTTCCCGCCAGGTTACAGGGTATGGCTACACCTTC. This codes for CASSSRQVTGYGYTF. The gene calls are TRBV27 and TRBJ1-2; weak D call: TRBD1 (6 bases). The CDR3 has 15 residues. From germline, CDR1 is MNHEY and CDR2 SMNVEV (reference sequence). With 4 bases removed from V and 5 bases from J, the gap between germline ends came to 17 bases.